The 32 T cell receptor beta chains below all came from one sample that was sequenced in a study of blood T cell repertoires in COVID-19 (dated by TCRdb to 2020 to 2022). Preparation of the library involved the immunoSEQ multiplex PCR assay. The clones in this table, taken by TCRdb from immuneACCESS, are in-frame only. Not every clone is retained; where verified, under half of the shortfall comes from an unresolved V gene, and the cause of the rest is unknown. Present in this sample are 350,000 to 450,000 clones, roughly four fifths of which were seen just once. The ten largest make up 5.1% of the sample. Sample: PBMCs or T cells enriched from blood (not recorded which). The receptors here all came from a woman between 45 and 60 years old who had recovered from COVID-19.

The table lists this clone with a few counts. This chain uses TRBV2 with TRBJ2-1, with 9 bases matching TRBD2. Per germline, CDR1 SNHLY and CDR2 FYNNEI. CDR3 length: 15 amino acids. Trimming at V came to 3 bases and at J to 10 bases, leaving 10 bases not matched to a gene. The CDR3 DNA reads TGTGCCAGCAGTGACCGGCTAGCGGGGTTATCCGAGCAGTTCTTC. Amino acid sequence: CASSDRLAGLSEQFF.

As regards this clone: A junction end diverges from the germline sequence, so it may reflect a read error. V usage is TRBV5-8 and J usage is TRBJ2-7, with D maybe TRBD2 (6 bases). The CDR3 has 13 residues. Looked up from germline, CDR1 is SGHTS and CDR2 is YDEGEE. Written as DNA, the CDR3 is TGTGCCAGCAGTCTCCGGGACTCCACCAAATTGGACTTC. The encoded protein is CASSLRDSTKLDF.

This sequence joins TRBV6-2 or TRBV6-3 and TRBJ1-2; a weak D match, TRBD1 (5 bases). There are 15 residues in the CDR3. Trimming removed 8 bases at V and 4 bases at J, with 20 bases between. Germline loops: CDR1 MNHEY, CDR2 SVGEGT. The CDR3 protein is CASGRSSRDLYGYTF. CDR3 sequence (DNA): TGTGCCAGCGGCCGTAGCTCCAGGGATCTCTATGGCTACACCTTC.

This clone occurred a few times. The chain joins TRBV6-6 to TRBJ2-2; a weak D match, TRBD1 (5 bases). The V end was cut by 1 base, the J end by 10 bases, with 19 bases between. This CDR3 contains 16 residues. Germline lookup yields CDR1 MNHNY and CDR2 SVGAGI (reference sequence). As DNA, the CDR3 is TGTGCCAGCAGTTACTTTAGGTTGCAGGGCTGGTCGGAGCTGTTTTTT. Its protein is CASSYFRLQGWSELFF.

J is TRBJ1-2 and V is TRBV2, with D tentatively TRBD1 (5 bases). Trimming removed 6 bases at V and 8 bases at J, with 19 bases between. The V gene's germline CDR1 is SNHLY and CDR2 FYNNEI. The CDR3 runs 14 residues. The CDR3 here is CASSNILTSGGYTF. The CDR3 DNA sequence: TGTGCCAGCAGCAACATCCTGACCTCAGGGGGCTACACCTTC.

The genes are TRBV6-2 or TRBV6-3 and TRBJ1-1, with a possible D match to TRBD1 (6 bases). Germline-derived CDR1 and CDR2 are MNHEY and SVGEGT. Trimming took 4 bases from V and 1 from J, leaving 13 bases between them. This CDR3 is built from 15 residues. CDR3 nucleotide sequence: TGTGCCAGCAGTTCCACCCTCAGGGGGAACACTGAAGCTTTCTTT. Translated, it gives CASSSTLRGNTEAFF.

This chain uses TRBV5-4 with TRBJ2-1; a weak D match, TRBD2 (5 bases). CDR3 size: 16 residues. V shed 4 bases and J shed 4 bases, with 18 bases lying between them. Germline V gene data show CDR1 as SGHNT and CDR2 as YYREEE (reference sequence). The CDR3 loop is CASSGGPARDYNEQFF. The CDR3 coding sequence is TGTGCCAGCAGCGGCGGGCCGGCGAGGGATTACAATGAGCAGTTCTTC.

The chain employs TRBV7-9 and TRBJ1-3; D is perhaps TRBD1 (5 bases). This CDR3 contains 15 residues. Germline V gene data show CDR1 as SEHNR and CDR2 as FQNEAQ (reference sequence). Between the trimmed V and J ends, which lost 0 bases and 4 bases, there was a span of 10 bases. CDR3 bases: TGTGCCAGCAGCTTAGCCGGGGGATTCGGAAACACCATATATTTT. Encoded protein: CASSLAGGFGNTIYF.

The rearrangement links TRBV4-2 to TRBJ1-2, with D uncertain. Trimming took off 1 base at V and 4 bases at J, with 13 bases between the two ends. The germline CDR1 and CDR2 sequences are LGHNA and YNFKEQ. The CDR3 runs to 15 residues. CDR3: CASSQAPGGPYGYTF. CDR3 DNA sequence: TGTGCCAGCAGCCAAGCCCCGGGAGGTCCCTATGGCTACACCTTC.

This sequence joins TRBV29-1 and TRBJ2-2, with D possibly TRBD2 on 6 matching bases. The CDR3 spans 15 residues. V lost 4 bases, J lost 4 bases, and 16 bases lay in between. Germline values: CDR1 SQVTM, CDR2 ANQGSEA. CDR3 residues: CSVGRSAGLTGELFF. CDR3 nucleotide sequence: TGCAGCGTTGGGAGGTCTGCGGGACTCACCGGGGAGCTGTTTTTT.

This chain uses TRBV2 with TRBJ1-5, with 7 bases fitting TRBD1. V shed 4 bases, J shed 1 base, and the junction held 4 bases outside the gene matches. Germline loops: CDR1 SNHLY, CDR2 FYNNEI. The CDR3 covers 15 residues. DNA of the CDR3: TGTGCCAGCAGTGTAAAGGGGGCAAGCAATCAGCCCCAGCATTTT. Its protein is CASSVKGASNQPQHF.

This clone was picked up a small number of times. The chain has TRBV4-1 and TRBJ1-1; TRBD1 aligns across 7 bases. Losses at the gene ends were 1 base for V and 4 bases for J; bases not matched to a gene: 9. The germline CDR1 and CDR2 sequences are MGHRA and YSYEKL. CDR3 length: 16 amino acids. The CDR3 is CASSQVGGGDGTEAFF. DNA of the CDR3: TGCGCCAGCAGCCAAGTAGGAGGGGGCGACGGCACTGAAGCTTTCTTT.

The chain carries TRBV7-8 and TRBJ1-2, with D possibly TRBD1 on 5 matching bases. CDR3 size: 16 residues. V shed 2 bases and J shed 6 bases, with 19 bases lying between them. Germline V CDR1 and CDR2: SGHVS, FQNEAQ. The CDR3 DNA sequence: TGTGCCAGCAGCTTACATTCAGGGAACGTTCCGAATGGCTACACCTTC. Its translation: CASSLHSGNVPNGYTF.

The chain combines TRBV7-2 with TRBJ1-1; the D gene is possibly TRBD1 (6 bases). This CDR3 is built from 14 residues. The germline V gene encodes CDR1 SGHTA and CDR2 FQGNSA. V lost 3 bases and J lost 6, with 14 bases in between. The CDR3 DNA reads TGTGCCAGCAGCTTGGAGAGACAGGTGGCTGAAGCTTTCTTT. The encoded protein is CASSLERQVAEAFF. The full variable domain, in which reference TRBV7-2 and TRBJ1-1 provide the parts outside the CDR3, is GAGVSQSPSNKVTEKGKDVELRCDPISGHTALYWYRQSLGQGLEFLIYFQGNSAPDKSGLPSDRFSAERTGGSVSTLTIQRTQQEDSAVYLCASSLERQVAEAFFGQGTRLTVV.

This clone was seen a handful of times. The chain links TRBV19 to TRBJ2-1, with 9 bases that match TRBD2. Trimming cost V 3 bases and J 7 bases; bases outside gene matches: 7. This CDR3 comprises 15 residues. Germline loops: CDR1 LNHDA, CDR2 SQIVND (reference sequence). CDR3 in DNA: TGTGCCAGTAGTATGGGCGGGAGGGCCGGTAATGAGCAGTTCTTC. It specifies CASSMGGRAGNEQFF. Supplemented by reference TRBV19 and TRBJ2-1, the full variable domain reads DGGITQSPKYLFRKEGQNVTLSCEQNLNHDAMYWYRQDPGQGLRLIYYSQIVNDFQKGDIAEGYSVSREKKESFPLTVTSAQKNPTAFYLCASSMGGRAGNEQFFGPGTRLTVL.

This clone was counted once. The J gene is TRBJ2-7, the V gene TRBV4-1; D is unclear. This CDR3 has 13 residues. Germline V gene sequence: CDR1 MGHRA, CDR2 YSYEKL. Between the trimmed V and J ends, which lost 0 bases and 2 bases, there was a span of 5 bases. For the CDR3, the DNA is TGCGCCAGCAGCCAAGAAACAACCTACGAGCAGTACTTC. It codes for CASSQETTYEQYF.

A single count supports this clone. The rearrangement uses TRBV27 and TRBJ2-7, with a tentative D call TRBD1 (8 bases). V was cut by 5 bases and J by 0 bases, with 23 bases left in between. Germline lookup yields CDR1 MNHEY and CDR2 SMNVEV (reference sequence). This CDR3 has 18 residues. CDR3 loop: CASSLRLIQGGTSYEQYF. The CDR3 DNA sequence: TGTGCCAGCAGTCTCCGCCTTATACAGGGGGGGACCTCCTACGAGCAGTACTTC.

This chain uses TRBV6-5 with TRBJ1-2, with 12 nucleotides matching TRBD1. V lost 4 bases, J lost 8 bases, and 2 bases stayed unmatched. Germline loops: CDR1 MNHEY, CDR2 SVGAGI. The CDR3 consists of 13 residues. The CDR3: CASSSGTGGGYTF. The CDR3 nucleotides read TGTGCCAGCAGTTCCGGGACAGGGGGCGGCTACACCTTC.

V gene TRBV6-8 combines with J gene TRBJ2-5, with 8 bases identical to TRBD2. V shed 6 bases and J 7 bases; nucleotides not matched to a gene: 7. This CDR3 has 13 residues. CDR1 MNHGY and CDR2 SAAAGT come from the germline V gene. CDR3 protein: CASSNGGAATQYF. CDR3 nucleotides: TGTGCCAGCAGCAACGGGGGGGCGGCGACCCAGTACTTC.

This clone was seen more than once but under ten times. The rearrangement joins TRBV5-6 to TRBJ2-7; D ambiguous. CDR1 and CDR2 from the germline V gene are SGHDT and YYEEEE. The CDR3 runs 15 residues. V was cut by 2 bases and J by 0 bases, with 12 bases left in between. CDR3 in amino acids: CASSFWAISSYEQYF. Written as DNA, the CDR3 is TGTGCCAGCAGCTTCTGGGCTATCAGCTCCTACGAGCAGTACTTC. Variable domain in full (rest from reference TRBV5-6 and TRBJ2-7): DAGVTQSPTHLIKTRGQQVTLRCSPKSGHDTVSWYQQALGQGPQFIFQYYEEEERQRGNFPDRFSGHQFPNYSSELNVNALLLGDSALYLCASSFWAISSYEQYFGPGTRLTVT.

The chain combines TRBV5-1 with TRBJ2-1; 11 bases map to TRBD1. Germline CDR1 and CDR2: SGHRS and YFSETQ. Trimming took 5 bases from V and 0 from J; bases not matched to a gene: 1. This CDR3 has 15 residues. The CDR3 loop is CASRGTGGSYNEQFF. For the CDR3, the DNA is TGCGCCAGCAGGGGGACAGGGGGCTCCTACAATGAGCAGTTCTTC.

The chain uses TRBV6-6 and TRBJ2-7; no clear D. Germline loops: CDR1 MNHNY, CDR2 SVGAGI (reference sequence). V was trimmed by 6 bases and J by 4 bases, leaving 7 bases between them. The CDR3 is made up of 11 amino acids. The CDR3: CASSRAYEQYF. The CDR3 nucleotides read TGTGCCAGCAGCCGCGCATACGAGCAGTACTTC.

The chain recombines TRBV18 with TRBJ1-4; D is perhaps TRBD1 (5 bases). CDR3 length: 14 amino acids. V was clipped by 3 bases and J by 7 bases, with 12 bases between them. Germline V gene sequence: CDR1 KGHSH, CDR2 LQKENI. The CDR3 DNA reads TGTGCCAGCTCACCCGCGCAGGGCGGTGAAAAACTGTTTTTT. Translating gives CASSPAQGGEKLFF.

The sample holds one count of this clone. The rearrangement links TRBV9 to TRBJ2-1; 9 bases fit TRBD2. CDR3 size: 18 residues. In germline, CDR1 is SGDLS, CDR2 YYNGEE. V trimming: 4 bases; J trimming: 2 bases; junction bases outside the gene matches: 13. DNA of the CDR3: TGTGCCAGCAGCCCACAAATTGTAGCGGGAGAGCCCTACAATGAGCAGTTCTTC. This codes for CASSPQIVAGEPYNEQFF.

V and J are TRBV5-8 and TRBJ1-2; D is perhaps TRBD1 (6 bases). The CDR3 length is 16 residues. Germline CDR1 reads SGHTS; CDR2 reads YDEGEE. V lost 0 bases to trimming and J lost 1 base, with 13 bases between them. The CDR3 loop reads CASSLVTGGNNYGYTF. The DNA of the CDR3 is TGTGCCAGCAGCTTGGTGACAGGAGGAAATAACTATGGCTACACCTTC.

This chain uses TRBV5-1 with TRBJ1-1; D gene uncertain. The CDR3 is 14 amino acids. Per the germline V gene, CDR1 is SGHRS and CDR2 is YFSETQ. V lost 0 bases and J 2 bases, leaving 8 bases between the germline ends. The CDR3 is CASSLAAENTEAFF. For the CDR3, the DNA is TGCGCCAGCAGCTTGGCCGCGGAAAACACTGAAGCTTTCTTT.

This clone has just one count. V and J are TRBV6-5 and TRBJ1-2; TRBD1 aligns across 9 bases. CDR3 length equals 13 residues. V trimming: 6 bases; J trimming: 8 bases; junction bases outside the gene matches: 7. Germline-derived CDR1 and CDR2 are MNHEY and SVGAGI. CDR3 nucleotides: TGTGCCAGCAGCCCCGGGACAGGGAACGGCTACACCTTC. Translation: CASSPGTGNGYTF.

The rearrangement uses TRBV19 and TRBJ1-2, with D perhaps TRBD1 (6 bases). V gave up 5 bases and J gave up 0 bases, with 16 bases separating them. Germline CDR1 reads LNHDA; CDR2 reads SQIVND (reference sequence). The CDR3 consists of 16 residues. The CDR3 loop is CASSLGDTRPNYGYTF. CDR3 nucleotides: TGTGCCAGTAGTTTAGGGGACACTCGACCTAACTATGGCTACACCTTC.

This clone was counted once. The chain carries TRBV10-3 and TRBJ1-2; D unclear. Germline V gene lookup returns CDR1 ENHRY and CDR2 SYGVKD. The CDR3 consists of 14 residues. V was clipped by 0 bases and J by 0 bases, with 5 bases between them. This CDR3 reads CAISESRANYGYTF. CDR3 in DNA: TGTGCCATCAGTGAGTCGAGGGCTAACTATGGCTACACCTTC.

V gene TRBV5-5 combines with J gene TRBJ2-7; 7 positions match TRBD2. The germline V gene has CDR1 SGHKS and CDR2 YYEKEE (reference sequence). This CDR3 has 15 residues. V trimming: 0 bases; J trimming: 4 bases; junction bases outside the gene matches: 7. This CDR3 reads CASSLESSGAYEQYF. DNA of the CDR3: TGTGCCAGCAGCTTGGAGTCTAGCGGAGCGTACGAGCAGTACTTC.

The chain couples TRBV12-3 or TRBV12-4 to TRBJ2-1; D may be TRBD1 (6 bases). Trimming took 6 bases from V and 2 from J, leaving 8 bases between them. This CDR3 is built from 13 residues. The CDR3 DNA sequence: TGTGCCAGCAGGAGACAGGCCTACAATGAGCAGTTCTTC. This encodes CASRRQAYNEQFF.

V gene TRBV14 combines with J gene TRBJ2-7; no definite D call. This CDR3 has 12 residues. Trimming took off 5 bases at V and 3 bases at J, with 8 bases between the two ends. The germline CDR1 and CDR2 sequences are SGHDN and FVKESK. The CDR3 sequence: CASSVTIYEQYF. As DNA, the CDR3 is TGTGCCAGCAGCGTAACAATCTACGAGCAGTACTTC. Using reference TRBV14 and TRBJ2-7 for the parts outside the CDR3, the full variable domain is EAGVTQFPSHSVIEKGQTVTLRCDPISGHDNLYWYRRVMGKEIKFLLHFVKESKQDESGMPNNRFLAERTGGTYSTLKVQPAELEDSGVYFCASSVTIYEQYFGPGTRLTVT.